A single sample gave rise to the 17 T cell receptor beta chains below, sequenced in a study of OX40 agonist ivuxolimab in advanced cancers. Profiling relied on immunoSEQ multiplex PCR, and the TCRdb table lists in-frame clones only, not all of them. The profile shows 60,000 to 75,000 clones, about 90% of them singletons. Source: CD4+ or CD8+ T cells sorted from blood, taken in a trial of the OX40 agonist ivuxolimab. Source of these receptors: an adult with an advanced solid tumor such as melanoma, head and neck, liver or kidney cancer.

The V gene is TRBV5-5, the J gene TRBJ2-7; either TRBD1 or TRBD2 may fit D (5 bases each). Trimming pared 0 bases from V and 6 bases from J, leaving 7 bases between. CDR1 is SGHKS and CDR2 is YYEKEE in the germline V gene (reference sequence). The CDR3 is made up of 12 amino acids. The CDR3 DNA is TGTGCCAGCAGCTTGGGGGACGGCGAGCAGTACTTC. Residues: CASSLGDGEQYF. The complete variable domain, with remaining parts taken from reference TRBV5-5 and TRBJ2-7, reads DAGVTQSPTHLIKTRGQQVTLRCSPISGHKSVSWYQQVLGQGPQFIFQYYEKEERGRGNFPDRFSARQFPNYSSELNVNALLLGDSALYLCASSLGDGEQYFGPGTRLTVT.

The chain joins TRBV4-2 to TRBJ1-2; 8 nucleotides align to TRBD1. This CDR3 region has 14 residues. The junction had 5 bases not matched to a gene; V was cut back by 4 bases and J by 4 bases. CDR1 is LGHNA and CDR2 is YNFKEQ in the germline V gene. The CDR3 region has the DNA TGTGCCAGCAGCCCGACCGGGACAGGCTATGGCTACACCTTC. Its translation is CASSPTGTGYGYTF.

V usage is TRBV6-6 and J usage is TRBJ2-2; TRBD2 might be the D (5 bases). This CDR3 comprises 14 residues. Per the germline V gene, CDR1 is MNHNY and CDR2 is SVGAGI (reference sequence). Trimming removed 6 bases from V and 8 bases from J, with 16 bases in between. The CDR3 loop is CASRSPGIGGELFF. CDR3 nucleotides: TGTGCCAGCAGATCCCCCGGGATAGGAGGGGAGCTGTTTTTT.

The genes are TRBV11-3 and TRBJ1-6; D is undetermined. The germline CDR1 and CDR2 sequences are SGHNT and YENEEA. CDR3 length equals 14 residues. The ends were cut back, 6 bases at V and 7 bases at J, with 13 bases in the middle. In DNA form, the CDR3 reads TGTGCCAGCAGGATTGGGCTCGAAAATTCACCCCTCCACTTT. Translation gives CASRIGLENSPLHF.

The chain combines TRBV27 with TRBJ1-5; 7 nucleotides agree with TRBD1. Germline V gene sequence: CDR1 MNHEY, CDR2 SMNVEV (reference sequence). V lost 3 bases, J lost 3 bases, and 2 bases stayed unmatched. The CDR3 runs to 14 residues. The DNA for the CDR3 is TGTGCCAGCAGTTTGAGGGGGCTCAATCAGCCCCAGCATTTT. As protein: CASSLRGLNQPQHF.

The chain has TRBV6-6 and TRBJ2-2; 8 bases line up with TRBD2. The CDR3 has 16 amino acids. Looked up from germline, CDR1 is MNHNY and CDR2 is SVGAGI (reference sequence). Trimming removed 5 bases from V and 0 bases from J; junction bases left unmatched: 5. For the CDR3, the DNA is TGTGCCAGCAGTCCCCGGACTAGCTCGAACACCGGGGAGCTGTTTTTT. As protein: CASSPRTSSNTGELFF.

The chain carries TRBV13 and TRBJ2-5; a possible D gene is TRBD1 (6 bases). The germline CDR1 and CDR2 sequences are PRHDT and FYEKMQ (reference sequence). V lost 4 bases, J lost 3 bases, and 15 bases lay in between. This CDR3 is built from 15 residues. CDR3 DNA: TGTGCCAGCAGCTCCACCACCGGACAGAAAGAGACCCAGTACTTC. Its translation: CASSSTTGQKETQYF.

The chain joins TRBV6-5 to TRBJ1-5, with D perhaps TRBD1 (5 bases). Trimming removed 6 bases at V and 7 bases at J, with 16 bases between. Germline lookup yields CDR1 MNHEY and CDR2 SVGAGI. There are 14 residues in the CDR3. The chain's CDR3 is CASRGQSLHQPQHF. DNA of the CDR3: TGTGCCAGCAGGGGGCAATCCCTCCACCAGCCCCAGCATTTT.

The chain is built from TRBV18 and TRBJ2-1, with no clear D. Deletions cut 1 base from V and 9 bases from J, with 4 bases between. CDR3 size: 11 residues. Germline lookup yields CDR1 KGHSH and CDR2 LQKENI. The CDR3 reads CASSPQSEQFF. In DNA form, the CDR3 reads TGTGCCAGCTCACCACAGAGTGAGCAGTTCTTC.

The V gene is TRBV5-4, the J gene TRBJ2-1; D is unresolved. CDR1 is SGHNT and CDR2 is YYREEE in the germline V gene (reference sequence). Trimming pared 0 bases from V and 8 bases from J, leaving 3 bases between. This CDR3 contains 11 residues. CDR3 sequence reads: CASSLEYEQFF. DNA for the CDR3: TGTGCCAGCAGCTTGGAGTATGAGCAGTTCTTC.

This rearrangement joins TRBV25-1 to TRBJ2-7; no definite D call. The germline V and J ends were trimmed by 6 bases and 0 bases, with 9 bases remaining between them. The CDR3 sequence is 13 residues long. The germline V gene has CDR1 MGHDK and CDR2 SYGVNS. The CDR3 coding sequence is TGTGCCAGCAGACCCCCGAGCTCCTACGAGCAGTACTTC. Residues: CASRPPSSYEQYF.

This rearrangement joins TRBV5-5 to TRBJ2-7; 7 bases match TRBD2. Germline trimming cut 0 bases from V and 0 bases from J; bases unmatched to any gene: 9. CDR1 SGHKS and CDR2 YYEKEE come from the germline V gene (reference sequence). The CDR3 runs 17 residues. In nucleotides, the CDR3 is TGTGCCAGCAGCTTGGGGGAGGGGACTACTAGCTCCTACGAGCAGTACTTC. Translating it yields CASSLGEGTTSSYEQYF.

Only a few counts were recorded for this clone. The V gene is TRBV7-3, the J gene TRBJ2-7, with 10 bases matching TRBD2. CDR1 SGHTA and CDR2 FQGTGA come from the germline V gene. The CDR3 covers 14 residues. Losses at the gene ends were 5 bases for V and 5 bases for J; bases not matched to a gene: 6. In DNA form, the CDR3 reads TGTGCCAGCAGCAAGGGCCTAGCGGGGGACGAGCAGTACTTC. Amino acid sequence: CASSKGLAGDEQYF.

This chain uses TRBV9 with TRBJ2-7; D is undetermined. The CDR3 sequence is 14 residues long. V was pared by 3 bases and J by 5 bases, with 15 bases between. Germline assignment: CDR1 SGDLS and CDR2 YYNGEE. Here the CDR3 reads CASSGGPSPDEQYF. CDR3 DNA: TGTGCCAGCAGCGGTGGGCCGAGTCCCGACGAGCAGTACTTC.

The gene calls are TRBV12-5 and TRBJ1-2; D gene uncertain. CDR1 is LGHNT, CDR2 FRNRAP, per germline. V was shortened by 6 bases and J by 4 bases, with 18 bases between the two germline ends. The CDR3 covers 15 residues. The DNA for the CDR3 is TGTGCTAGTGGGTTATTCTATATGCAGATCTATGGCTACACCTTC. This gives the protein CASGLFYMQIYGYTF.

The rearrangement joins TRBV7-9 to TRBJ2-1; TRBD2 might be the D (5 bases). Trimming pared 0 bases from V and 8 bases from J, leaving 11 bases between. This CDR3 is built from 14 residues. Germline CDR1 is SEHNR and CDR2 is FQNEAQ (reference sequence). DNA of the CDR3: TGTGCCAGCAGCTTAGCCGATACAGCGGATGAGCAGTTCTTC. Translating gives CASSLADTADEQFF. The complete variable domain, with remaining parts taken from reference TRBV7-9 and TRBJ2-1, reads DTGVSQNPRHKITKRGQNVTFRCDPISEHNRLYWYRQTLGQGPEFLTYFQNEAQLEKSRLLSDRFSAERPKGSFSTLEIQRTEQGDSAMYLCASSLADTADEQFFGPGTRLTVL.

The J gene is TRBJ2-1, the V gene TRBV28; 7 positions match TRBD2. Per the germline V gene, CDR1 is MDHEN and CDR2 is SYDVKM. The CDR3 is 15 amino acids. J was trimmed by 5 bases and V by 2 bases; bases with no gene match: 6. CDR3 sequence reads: CASSLLAEGDNEQFF. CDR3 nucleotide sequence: TGTGCCAGCAGTTTACTAGCGGAGGGTGACAATGAGCAGTTCTTC.